This TCR beta chain was sequenced for a study of cytomegalovirus exposure and HLA in healthy donors. Broader study findings: For most subjects, TCR beta sequences were reported to predict HLA-A and HLA-B alleles with accuracy. Later analysis suggested most CMV-associated TCR beta chains were HLA-restricted.

This CDR3 is built from 18 residues. Unmatched junction bases numbered 15, after V lost 5 bases and J lost 7 bases. Germline values: CDR1 MRHNA, CDR2 SNTAGT. This clone was counted between two and nine times. Antigen unknown. Vbeta (60) and Jbeta (13) primers were used in the PCR. TCRdb's copy holds only in-frame clones and misses some; the assay was immunoSEQ multiplex PCR. The table records 150,000 to 200,000 clones, 84% of them present only once. The clonotype originates from a girl aged 2-10 years in good health and CMV-seropositive. The rearrangement uses TRBV6-4 and TRBJ2-1; 12 positions agree with TRBD2. The sample comprised PBMCs. CDR3 residues: CASSRHPSGRAGPNEQFF. DNA of the CDR3: TGTGCCAGCAGTCGACACCCTAGCGGGAGGGCCGGCCCTAATGAGCAGTTCTTC.